One and the same sample provided the 27 T cell receptor beta chains below, sequenced in a study of cytomegalovirus exposure and HLA in healthy donors. PCR amplification relied on 60 Vbeta primers (plus 13 Jbeta primers). The data were produced by immunoSEQ multiplex PCR, yet TCRdb's version contains in-frame clones alone and is incomplete. The sample consists of approximately 150,000 clones, just under 80% of them appearing once. The sequencing input was PBMCs. These receptors originate from a woman aged 45-60 years in good health and CMV-seronegative.

This clone appeared a single time. The chain recombines TRBV7-3 with TRBJ2-1; D call uncertain. Trimming pared 1 base from V and 3 bases from J, leaving 4 bases between. Germline V gene data show CDR1 as SGHTA and CDR2 as FQGTGA. This CDR3 has 13 residues. CDR3 bases: TGTGCCAGCAGCTTAAGCAGCTACAATGAGCAGTTCTTC. This sequence encodes CASSLSSYNEQFF.

The rearrangement links TRBV5-1 to TRBJ2-5, with 8 bases matching TRBD1. CDR1 and CDR2 from the germline V gene are SGHRS and YFSETQ. The CDR3 is 14 amino acids. The junction had 4 bases not matched to a gene; V was cut back by 4 bases and J by 2 bases. The CDR3 is CASSGDRPQETQYF. As DNA, the CDR3 is TGCGCCAGCAGCGGGGACAGGCCACAAGAGACCCAGTACTTC.

The chain employs TRBV5-1 and TRBJ2-5; 7 nucleotides line up with TRBD1. The J call is in doubt because the DNA end fits TRBJ2-7 better. This CDR3 contains 14 residues. The germline CDR1 and CDR2 sequences are SGHRS and YFSETQ. CDR3 nucleotides: TGCGCCAGCAGCTACCCGGGACAGAGTTACGAGCAGTACTTC. Amino acids: CASSYPGQSYEQYF.

This sequence joins TRBV28 and TRBJ2-7, with 8 bases aligning to TRBD2. V trimming: 8 bases; J trimming: 4 bases; junction bases outside the gene matches: 7. The CDR3 covers 13 residues. Germline-derived CDR1 and CDR2 are MDHEN and SYDVKM. CDR3: CASREGSGYEQYF. CDR3 nucleotides: TGTGCCAGCCGGGAGGGTAGCGGTTACGAGCAGTACTTC.

This clone was observed a few times. The V gene is TRBV19, the J gene TRBJ2-7, with D tentatively TRBD1 (7 bases). Germline V gene lookup returns CDR1 LNHDA and CDR2 SQIVND (reference sequence). Trimming removed 5 bases at V and 5 bases at J, with 16 bases between. This CDR3 spans 14 amino acids. CDR3 sequence: CASSFTGAGNEQYF. DNA of the CDR3: TGTGCCAGTAGTTTCACAGGGGCGGGAAACGAGCAGTACTTC.

The chain joins TRBV28 to TRBJ2-2, with D possibly matching TRBD2 (5 bases). V gave up 6 bases and J gave up 0 bases, with 11 bases separating them. Germline values: CDR1 MDHEN, CDR2 SYDVKM. The CDR3 extends over 15 amino acids. As DNA, the CDR3 is TGTGCCAGCAGCCCTAGCCTTACGAACACCGGGGAGCTGTTTTTT. This codes for CASSPSLTNTGELFF.

This rearrangement joins TRBV27 to TRBJ1-4; no clear D gene. With 4 bases removed from V and 5 bases from J, the gap between germline ends came to 5 bases. The V gene's germline CDR1 is MNHEY and CDR2 SMNVEV (reference sequence). The CDR3 covers 12 residues. The chain's CDR3 is CASSSRNEKLFF. The CDR3 DNA sequence: TGTGCCAGCAGTTCCAGGAATGAAAAACTGTTTTTT. Filled out from reference TRBV27 and TRBJ1-4, the complete variable domain reads EAQVTQNPRYLITVTGKKLTVTCSQNMNHEYMSWYRQDPGLGLRQIYYSMNVEVTDKGDVPEGYKVSRKEKRNFPLILESPSPNQTSLYFCASSSRNEKLFFGSGTQLSVL.

The rearrangement uses TRBV5-8 and TRBJ1-1, with TRBD1 matching 7 bases. J gave up 4 bases and V 5 bases, and 8 bases lay outside the gene matches. Germline V lookup: CDR1 SGHTS, CDR2 YDEGEE. The CDR3 spans 14 residues. CDR3 loop: CASRTTGMGTEAFF. The CDR3 DNA follows: TGTGCCAGCAGGACGACAGGGATGGGCACTGAAGCTTTCTTT.

The chain recombines TRBV19 with TRBJ2-3; D remains ambiguous. This CDR3 has 14 amino acids. Germline V gives CDR1 LNHDA, CDR2 SQIVND (reference sequence). Trimming stripped 3 bases from V and 2 bases from J, with 9 bases between. The CDR3 sequence: CASSIRLFTDTQYF. The CDR3 region has the DNA TGTGCCAGTAGTATCAGGTTATTCACAGATACGCAGTATTTT.

The chain links TRBV11-2 to TRBJ2-7; tentative D call: TRBD2 (5 bases). This CDR3 region has 14 residues. The V and J ends lost 0 bases and 1 base respectively, with 7 bases between them. Germline CDR1 reads SGHAT; CDR2 reads FQNNGV. The CDR3 DNA follows: TGTGCCAGCAGCTTAGACCGGGATTCCTACGAGCAGTACTTC. This gives the protein CASSLDRDSYEQYF.

The chain recombines TRBV5-5 with TRBJ2-2, with a weak D call TRBD2 (5 bases). The CDR3 has 16 amino acids. CDR1 is SGHKS and CDR2 is YYEKEE in the germline V gene (reference sequence). V lost 0 bases, J lost 4 bases, and 13 bases lay in between. The CDR3 loop is CASSLESRAGTGELFF. CDR3 DNA: TGTGCCAGCAGCTTGGAGTCCCGGGCGGGCACCGGGGAGCTGTTTTTT.

The chain recombines TRBV20-1 with TRBJ2-5; no clear D gene. Trimming took 1 base from V and 7 from J, leaving 7 bases between them. The germline V gene encodes CDR1 DFQATT and CDR2 SNEGSKA (reference sequence). This CDR3 contains 11 residues. The CDR3 region is CSARASGTQYF. The CDR3 region has the DNA TGCAGTGCTAGAGCGAGTGGGACCCAGTACTTC.

V and J are TRBV5-6 and TRBJ1-1, with TRBD1 matching 9 bases. From germline, CDR1 is SGHDT and CDR2 YYEEEE. Trimming took 3 bases from V and 3 from J; bases not matched to a gene: 12. The CDR3 is made up of 17 amino acids. This CDR3 is CASSSRGTGSRDTEAFF. The CDR3 DNA reads TGTGCCAGCAGCTCTCGGGGGACAGGGAGCCGGGACACTGAAGCTTTCTTT.

On this clone itself: Distinct nucleotide sequences in the sample also encode this CDR3. The CDR3 loop reads CASSRTSGTYNEQFF. CDR3 coding DNA: TGCGCCAGCAGCCGGACTAGCGGGACCTACAATGAGCAGTTCTTC. The rearrangement uses TRBV5-1 and TRBJ2-1; 12 nucleotides match TRBD2. The V segment lost 4 bases and the J segment 2 bases; nucleotides outside the gene matches: 1. Looked up from germline, CDR1 is SGHRS and CDR2 is YFSETQ. The CDR3 extends over 15 amino acids. The full variable domain, rest sourced from reference TRBV5-1 and TRBJ2-1, is KAGVTQTPRYLIKTRGQQVTLSCSPISGHRSVSWYQQTPGQGLQFLFEYFSETQRNKGNFPGRFSGRQFSNSRSEMNVSTLELGDSALYLCASSRTSGTYNEQFFGPGTRLTVL.

The chain links TRBV6-4 to TRBJ1-1; unclear D gene. Trimming stripped 9 bases from V and 0 bases from J, with 29 bases between. This CDR3 is 19 amino acids long. Germline loops: CDR1 MRHNA, CDR2 SNTAGT. The CDR3 DNA sequence: TGTGCCAGAAGATGGGCCACGAAAAATATGAAAAGGATGAACACTGAAGCTTTCTTT. It encodes CARRWATKNMKRMNTEAFF.

This clone occurred a few times. The CDR3 loop reads CASSPSLVLEPYGYTF. CDR3 DNA sequence: TGCGCCAGCAGCCCCTCCCTTGTACTAGAGCCCTATGGCTACACCTTC. The chain is built from TRBV4-3 and TRBJ1-2; D is unclear. CDR1 and CDR2 (germline): LGHNA, YSLEER. Trimming took 4 bases from V and 4 from J, leaving 19 bases between them. This CDR3 is 16 amino acids long.

The genes are TRBV7-6 and TRBJ2-7; 7 positions agree with TRBD2. CDR1 and CDR2 from the germline V gene are SGHVS and FNYEAQ. The length of the CDR3 is 15 residues. V lost 5 bases to trimming and J lost 0 bases; unmatched junction nucleotides: 7. The CDR3: CASSQTSSSSYEQYF. The CDR3 nucleotides are TGTGCCAGCAGCCAGACTAGCTCCAGCTCCTACGAGCAGTACTTC.

This sequence joins TRBV13 and TRBJ2-7; 9 bases match TRBD2. This CDR3 is built from 15 residues. V dropped 5 bases and J dropped 0; count of bases not matched to a gene: 5. Germline CDR1 and CDR2: PRHDT and FYEKMQ (reference sequence). The CDR3 DNA follows: TGTGCCAGCAGCCGAAGACTAGCGGCCTCCTACGAGCAGTACTTC. Translated, it gives CASSRRLAASYEQYF.

The V call is TRBV5-1, the J call TRBJ2-5; TRBD1 aligns across 10 bases. V dropped 5 bases and J dropped 1; count of bases not matched to a gene: 8. The germline CDR1 and CDR2 sequences are SGHRS and YFSETQ. The CDR3 contains 16 residues. In DNA, the CDR3 is TGCGCCAGCAGACCCCGGGACAGGGGCCTCCAAGAGACCCAGTACTTC. This encodes CASRPRDRGLQETQYF.

This chain joins TRBV9 and TRBJ1-1, with 7 bases identical to TRBD1. The CDR3 totals 16 residues. The junction had 8 bases not matched to a gene; V was cut back by 0 bases and J by 3 bases. Germline V gene sequence: CDR1 SGDLS, CDR2 YYNGEE. The CDR3 DNA reads as TGTGCCAGCAGCGTAGGAGACAGGGCTAAGTACACTGAAGCTTTCTTT. Amino acids: CASSVGDRAKYTEAFF. The full variable domain, in which reference TRBV9 and TRBJ1-1 provide the parts outside the CDR3, is DSGVTQTPKHLITATGQRVTLRCSPRSGDLSVYWYQQSLDQGLQFLIQYYNGEERAKGNILERFSAQQFPDLHSELNLSSLELGDSALYFCASSVGDRAKYTEAFFGQGTRLTVV.

Comments on this clone: A read error is likely, as this CDR3 ends without the conserved phenylalanine or tryptophan. This chain uses TRBV29-1 with TRBJ2-7, with TRBD2 matching 10 bases. Germline trimming cut 4 bases from V and 4 bases from J; bases unmatched to any gene: 7. This CDR3 has 14 residues. Germline-derived CDR1 and CDR2 are SQVTM and ANQGSEA. The DNA for the CDR3 is TGCAGCGTTGTTGGACTAGCGGCTGTATACGAGCAGTACCTC. Its translation: CSVVGLAAVYEQYL.

This clone was seen only a few times. This chain links TRBV9 with TRBJ2-5; TRBD2 might be the D (5 bases). Trimming took 2 bases from V and 5 from J, leaving 16 bases between them. Germline CDR1 SGDLS, CDR2 YYNGEE. This CDR3 is built from 15 residues. The CDR3 sequence is CASSVFGGSVETQYF. Written as DNA, the CDR3 is TGTGCCAGCAGCGTGTTCGGCGGGTCAGTGGAGACCCAGTACTTC.

This clone occurred a few times. V gene TRBV2 combines with J gene TRBJ2-1; 10 bases are a match to TRBD2. The CDR3 totals 13 residues. The J segment lost 13 bases and the V segment lost 1 base, leaving 4 bases of the junction unmatched. Germline V gene data show CDR1 as SNHLY and CDR2 as FYNNEI. CDR3 nucleotide sequence: TGTGCCAGCAGTGAAGTCCTAGCGGGAGATCAGTTCTTC. Encoded protein: CASSEVLAGDQFF.

The rearrangement joins TRBV27 to TRBJ1-2; possibly TRBD1 for D (6 bases). V lost 3 bases to trimming and J lost 4 bases, with 18 bases between them. CDR3 length equals 16 residues. Per germline, CDR1 MNHEY and CDR2 SMNVEV (reference sequence). In nucleotides, the CDR3 is TGTGCCAGCAGTTTTTTGCCCCTACAGGGCCCCTATGGCTACACCTTC. This translates into CASSFLPLQGPYGYTF.

The chain is built from TRBV7-2 and TRBJ2-1; 7 bases align to TRBD2. The CDR3 runs 15 residues. Trimming at V came to 2 bases and at J to 7 bases, leaving 8 bases not matched to a gene. Germline CDR1 and CDR2: SGHTA and FQGNSA. The CDR3 nucleotides read TGTGCCAGCAGCTTATCGCTAGCGGTGGGTAATGAGCAGTTCTTC. It is translated as CASSLSLAVGNEQFF.

This clone was seen just once. A junction boundary mismatches the germline segment, possibly from a read error. V and J are TRBV4-2 and TRBJ2-7; D remains unclear. This CDR3 is built from 13 residues. Germline assignment: CDR1 LGHNA and CDR2 YNFKEQ. This chain's CDR3 is CASRQDQEDEQYF. CDR3 DNA sequence: TGTGCCAGCAGACAAGATCAAGAGGACGAGCAGTACTTC.

The rearrangement uses TRBV28 and TRBJ1-5; D gene unclear. CDR1 is MDHEN, CDR2 SYDVKM, per germline. The CDR3 has 12 amino acids. Trimming cost V 6 bases and J 4 bases, with 7 bases left between them. The CDR3 region is CASRGSNQPQHF. The DNA of the CDR3 is TGTGCCAGCAGGGGCAGTAATCAGCCCCAGCATTTT.